This T cell receptor beta chain was retrieved from a study of blood T cell repertoires in COVID-19. At the level of the study: T cells, B-cell-depleted T cells, or PBMCs provided the cDNA or gDNA that served as material.

The CDR3 runs to 16 residues. V gave up 1 base and J gave up 4 bases, with 14 bases separating them. Germline assignment: CDR1 SGHTA and CDR2 FQGNSA. Per the original methods: By means of reference gene primer amplification, nucleated cell counts were estimated. TCRdb's copy holds only in-frame clones and misses some; the assay was immunoSEQ multiplex PCR. V and J calls plus clone size are reproduced from that table; the DNA served to infer D and trimming. The table records over 35,000 clones, roughly 80% of them present only once. Sequencing used peripheral blood. This receptor was obtained from a man in his sixties with active COVID-19. The V call is TRBV7-2, the J call TRBJ1-5; D perhaps matches TRBD1 (5 bases). The DNA of the CDR3 is TGTGCCAGCAGCTTAGGGGGGGGACGGACTAATCAGCCCCAGCATTTT. Translation gives CASSLGGGRTNQPQHF.